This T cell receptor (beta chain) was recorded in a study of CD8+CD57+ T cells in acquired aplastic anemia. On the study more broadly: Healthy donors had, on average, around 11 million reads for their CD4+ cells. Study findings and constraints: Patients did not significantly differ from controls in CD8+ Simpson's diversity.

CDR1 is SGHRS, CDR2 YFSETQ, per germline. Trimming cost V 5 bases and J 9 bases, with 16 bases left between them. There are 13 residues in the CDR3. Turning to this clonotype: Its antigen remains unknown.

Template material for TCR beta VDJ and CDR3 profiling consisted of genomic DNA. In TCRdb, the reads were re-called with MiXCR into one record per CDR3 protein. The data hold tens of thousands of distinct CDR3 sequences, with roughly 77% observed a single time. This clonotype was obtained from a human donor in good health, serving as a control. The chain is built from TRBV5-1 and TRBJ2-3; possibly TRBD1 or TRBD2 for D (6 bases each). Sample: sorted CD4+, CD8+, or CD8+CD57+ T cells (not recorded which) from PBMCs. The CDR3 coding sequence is TGCGCCAGCAGTCGACCGGGGGCAAGCACGCAGTATTTT. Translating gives CASSRPGASTQYF.